This note documents a single T cell receptor (beta chain) sequence. This entry belongs to a study of shared clonotypes between healthy human individuals. Clones were sequenced by immunoSEQ multiplex PCR, and TCRdb holds only the in-frame ones, with some missing. This table has a few million clones, around 90% appearing once. The donor population consisted of healthy HIV-negative adults with no recent acute infections or vaccinations. Naive CD45RA+ and memory CD45RA-negative subsets were split from CD4+ cells. This CDR3 is 14 amino acids long. Germline V CDR1 and CDR2: LNHDA, SQIVND (reference sequence). With 6 bases removed from V and 2 bases from J, the gap between germline ends came to 13 bases.

Sequenced sample: naive CD4+ T cells sorted from blood. Documented subset: CD45RA+ positively selected. The chain employs TRBV19 and TRBJ1-2, with D possibly TRBD1 on 5 matching bases. This receptor was taken from a young man in good health. CDR3 coding DNA: TGTGCCAGTAGGGCTCGGGACGGAAACTATGGCTACACCTTC. It specifies CASRARDGNYGYTF.